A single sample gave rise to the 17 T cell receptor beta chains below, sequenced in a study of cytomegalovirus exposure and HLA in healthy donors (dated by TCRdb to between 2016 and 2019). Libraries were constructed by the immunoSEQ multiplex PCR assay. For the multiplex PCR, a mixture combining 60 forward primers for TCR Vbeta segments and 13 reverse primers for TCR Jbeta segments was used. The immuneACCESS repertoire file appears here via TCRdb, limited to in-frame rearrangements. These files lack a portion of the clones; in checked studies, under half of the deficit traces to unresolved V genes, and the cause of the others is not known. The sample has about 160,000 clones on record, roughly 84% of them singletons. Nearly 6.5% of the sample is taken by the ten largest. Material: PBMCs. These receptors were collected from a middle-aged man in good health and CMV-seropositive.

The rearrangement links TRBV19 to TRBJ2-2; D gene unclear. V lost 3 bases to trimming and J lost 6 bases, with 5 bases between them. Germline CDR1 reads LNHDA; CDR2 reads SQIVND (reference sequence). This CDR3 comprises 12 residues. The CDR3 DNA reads TGTGCCAGTAGTATCCCCGCCGGGGAGCTGTTTTTT. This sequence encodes CASSIPAGELFF.

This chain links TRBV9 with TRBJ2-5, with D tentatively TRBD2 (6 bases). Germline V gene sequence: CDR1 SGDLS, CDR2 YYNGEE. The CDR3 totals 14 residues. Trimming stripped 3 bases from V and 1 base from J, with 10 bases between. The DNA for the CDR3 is TGTGCCAGCAGCGGCTCGGGGGTCCAAGAGACCCAGTACTTC. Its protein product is CASSGSGVQETQYF.

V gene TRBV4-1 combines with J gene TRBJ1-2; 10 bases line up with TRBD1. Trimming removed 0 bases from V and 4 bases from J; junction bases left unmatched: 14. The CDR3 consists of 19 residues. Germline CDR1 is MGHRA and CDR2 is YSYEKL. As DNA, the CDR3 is TGCGCCAGCAGCCAAGATGAAGGGGGACAGGGGTCACTCCTCTATGGCTACACCTTC. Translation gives CASSQDEGGQGSLLYGYTF.

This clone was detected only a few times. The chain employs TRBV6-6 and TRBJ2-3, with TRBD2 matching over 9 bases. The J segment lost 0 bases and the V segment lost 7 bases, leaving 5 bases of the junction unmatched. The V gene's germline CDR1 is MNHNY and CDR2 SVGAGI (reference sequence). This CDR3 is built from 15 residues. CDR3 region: CASNQRGASTDTQYF. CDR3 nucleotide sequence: TGTGCCAGCAACCAGCGGGGGGCGAGCACAGATACGCAGTATTTT.

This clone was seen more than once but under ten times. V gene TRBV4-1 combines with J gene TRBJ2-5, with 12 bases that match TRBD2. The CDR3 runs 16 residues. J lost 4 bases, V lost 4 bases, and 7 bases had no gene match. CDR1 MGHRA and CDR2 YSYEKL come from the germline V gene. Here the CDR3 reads CASSLGLGLAGETQYF. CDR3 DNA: TGCGCCAGCAGCCTGGGATTGGGACTAGCGGGAGAGACCCAGTACTTC.

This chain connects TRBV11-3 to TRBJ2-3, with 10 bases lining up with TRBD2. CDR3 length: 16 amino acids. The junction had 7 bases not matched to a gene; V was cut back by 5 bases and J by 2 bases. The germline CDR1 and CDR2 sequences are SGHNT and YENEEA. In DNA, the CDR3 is TGTGCCAGCAGCCTCGCAGCGGGAGGGATCACAGATACGCAGTATTTT. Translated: CASSLAAGGITDTQYF.

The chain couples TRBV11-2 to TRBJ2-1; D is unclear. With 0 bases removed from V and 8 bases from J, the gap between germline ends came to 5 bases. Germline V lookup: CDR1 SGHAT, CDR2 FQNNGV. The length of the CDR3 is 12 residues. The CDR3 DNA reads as TGTGCCAGCAGCTTAGATCGGGATGAGCAGTTCTTC. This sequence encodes CASSLDRDEQFF.

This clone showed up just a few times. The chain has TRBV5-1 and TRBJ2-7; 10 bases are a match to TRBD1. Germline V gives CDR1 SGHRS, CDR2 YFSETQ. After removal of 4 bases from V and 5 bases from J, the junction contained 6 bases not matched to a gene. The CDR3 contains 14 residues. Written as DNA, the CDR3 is TGCGCCAGCAGCCGCGGGGGACAGGGGCACGAGCAGTACGTC. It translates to CASSRGGQGHEQYV.

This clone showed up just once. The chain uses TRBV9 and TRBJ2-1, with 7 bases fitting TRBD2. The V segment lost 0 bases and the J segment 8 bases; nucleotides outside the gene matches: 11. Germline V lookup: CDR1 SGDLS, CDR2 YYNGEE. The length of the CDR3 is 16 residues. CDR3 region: CASSVVGLPQGDEQFF. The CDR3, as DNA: TGTGCCAGCAGCGTAGTGGGACTACCCCAAGGGGATGAGCAGTTCTTC. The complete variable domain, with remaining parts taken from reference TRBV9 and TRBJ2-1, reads DSGVTQTPKHLITATGQRVTLRCSPRSGDLSVYWYQQSLDQGLQFLIQYYNGEERAKGNILERFSAQQFPDLHSELNLSSLELGDSALYFCASSVVGLPQGDEQFFGPGTRLTVL.

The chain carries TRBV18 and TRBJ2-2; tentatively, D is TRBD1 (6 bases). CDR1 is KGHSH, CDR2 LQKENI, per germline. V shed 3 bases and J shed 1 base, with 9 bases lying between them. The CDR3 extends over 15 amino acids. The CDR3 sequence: CASSPETGNTGELFF. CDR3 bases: TGTGCCAGCTCACCGGAGACAGGGAACACCGGGGAGCTGTTTTTT.

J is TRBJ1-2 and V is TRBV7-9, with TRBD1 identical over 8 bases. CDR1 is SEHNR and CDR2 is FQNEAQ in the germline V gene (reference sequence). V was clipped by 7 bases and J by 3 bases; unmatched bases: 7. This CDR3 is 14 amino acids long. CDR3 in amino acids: CASTLMGQDYGYTF. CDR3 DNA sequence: TGTGCCAGCACCCTAATGGGACAGGACTATGGCTACACCTTC.

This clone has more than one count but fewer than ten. The CDR3: CSARDGQGSYF. The CDR3 DNA follows: TGCAGTGCACGGGATGGACAGGGGTCATATTTT. The chain links TRBV20-1 to TRBJ1-3; 9 nucleotides agree with TRBD1. V lost 6 bases to trimming and J lost 15 bases; unmatched junction nucleotides: 9. Per the germline V gene, CDR1 is DFQATT and CDR2 is SNEGSKA (reference sequence). This CDR3 comprises 11 residues.

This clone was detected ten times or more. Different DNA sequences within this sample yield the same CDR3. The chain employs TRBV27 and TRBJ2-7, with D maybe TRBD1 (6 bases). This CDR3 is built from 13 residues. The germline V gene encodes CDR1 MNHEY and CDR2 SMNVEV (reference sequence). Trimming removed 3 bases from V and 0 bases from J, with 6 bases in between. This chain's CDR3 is CASSLDSSYEQYF. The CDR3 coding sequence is TGTGCCAGCAGTTTGGACAGCTCCTACGAGCAGTACTTC.

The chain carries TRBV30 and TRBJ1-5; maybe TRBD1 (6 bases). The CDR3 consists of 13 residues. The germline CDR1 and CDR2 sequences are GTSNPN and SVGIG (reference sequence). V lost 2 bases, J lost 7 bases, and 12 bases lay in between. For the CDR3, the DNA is TGTGCCTGGAGTCAGGCAGGGGACCAGCCCCAGCATTTT. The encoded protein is CAWSQAGDQPQHF.

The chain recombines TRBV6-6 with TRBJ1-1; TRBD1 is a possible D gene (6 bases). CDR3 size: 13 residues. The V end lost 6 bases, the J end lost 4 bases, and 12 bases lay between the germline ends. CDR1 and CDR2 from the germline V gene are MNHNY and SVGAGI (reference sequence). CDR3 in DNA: TGTGCCAGCAGCCTCCAGGGGAGCACTGAAGCTTTCTTT. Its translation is CASSLQGSTEAFF.

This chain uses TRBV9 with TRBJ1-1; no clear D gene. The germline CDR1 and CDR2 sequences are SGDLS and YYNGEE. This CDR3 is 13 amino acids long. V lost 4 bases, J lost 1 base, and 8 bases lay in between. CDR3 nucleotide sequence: TGTGCCAGCAGCCAAACTTCGAACACTGAAGCTTTCTTT. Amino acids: CASSQTSNTEAFF.

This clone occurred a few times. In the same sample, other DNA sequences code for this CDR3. The CDR3 is CASSLAGVNYGYTF. CDR3 nucleotide sequence: TGTGCCAGCAGCTTGGCAGGGGTTAACTATGGCTACACCTTC. The chain is built from TRBV5-6 and TRBJ1-2; the D gene is possibly TRBD1 (6 bases). This CDR3 region has 14 residues. Trimming took 0 bases from V and 1 from J, leaving 7 bases between them. Germline V lookup: CDR1 SGHDT, CDR2 YYEEEE.